This T cell receptor (beta chain) was captured in a study of blood T cell repertoires in COVID-19. For the study at large: Material from acute and convalescent COVID-19 was sourced from the United States, Italy and Spain. T cells, B-cell-depleted T cells, or PBMCs supplied cDNA or gDNA.

Trimming left V 4 bases short and J 2 bases short, with 12 bases between. This CDR3 is built from 14 residues. CDR1 is MDHEN and CDR2 is SYDVKM in the germline V gene. Original methodology: How many nucleated cells were present was estimated from reference gene primer amplification. Sequenced by immunoSEQ multiplex PCR; TCRdb stores in-frame clones only, minus some. V and J calls and clone size come straight from that table; D and trimming were deduced from the DNA. Of 98,000 or so clones in the sample, approximately 88% were seen once. Sequenced input: peripheral blood. The TCR sequence derives from a man aged 55 to 70 with acute or convalescent COVID-19. This chain uses TRBV28 with TRBJ2-7; maybe TRBD1 (6 bases). Written as DNA, the CDR3 is TGTGCCAGCAGTTCACCGACAGGAACCTACGAGCAGTACTTC. Translated: CASSSPTGTYEQYF.